These 31 T cell receptor beta chains were sequenced from one sample in a study of blood T cell repertoires in COVID-19. Produced via immunoSEQ multiplex PCR; TCRdb's table is partial and in-frame only. Here the sample spans over 120,000 clones, 87% being singletons. Sample: peripheral blood. All receptors come from a woman between 45 and 65 years old with acute or convalescent COVID-19.

The chain links TRBV21-1 to TRBJ2-7; no check of the table's D call, TRBD2, against the DNA was made. TRBV21-1 is listed as a pseudogene. The CDR3 loop spans 14 amino acids. CDR3 DNA: TGTGCCAGCGGCCAAGGGAGGATAACCTACGAGCAGTACTTC. It encodes CASGQGRITYEQYF.

The chain uses TRBV12-3 or TRBV12-4 and TRBJ2-2; the D gene is possibly TRBD1 (6 bases). This CDR3 has 13 residues. V shed 3 bases and J shed 6 bases, with 8 bases lying between them. CDR3 bases: TGTGCCAGCAGTTTTGAGGGGGCCGGGGAGCTGTTTTTT. This translates into CASSFEGAGELFF.

V gene TRBV24-1 combines with J gene TRBJ2-2; D may be TRBD2 (5 bases). V was clipped by 9 bases and J by 5 bases, with 12 bases between them. This CDR3 contains 13 residues. Germline V gene sequence: CDR1 KGHDR, CDR2 SFDVKD. The CDR3 reads CATRERDTGELFF. The CDR3 DNA sequence: TGTGCCACCCGCGAGAGGGATACCGGGGAGCTGTTTTTT.

V usage is TRBV11-2 and J usage is TRBJ1-5; D is undetermined. Germline assignment: CDR1 SGHAT and CDR2 FQNNGV. The V end lost 1 base, the J end lost 0 bases, and 10 bases lay between the germline ends. The length of the CDR3 is 16 residues. CDR3 sequence: CASSLGSGYSNQPQHF. The CDR3 DNA reads as TGTGCCAGCAGCTTAGGATCGGGGTATAGCAATCAGCCCCAGCATTTT.

This clone turned up a few times. This chain joins TRBV12-3 or TRBV12-4 and TRBJ1-5; D unresolved. There are 13 residues in the CDR3. Trimming took 3 bases from V and 2 from J, leaving 5 bases between them. CDR3 region: CASSLLGNQPQHF. The DNA for the CDR3 is TGTGCCAGCAGTTTGTTAGGCAATCAGCCCCAGCATTTT.

The V call is TRBV5-1, the J call TRBJ2-3, with 15 bases identical to TRBD2. There are 19 residues in the CDR3. Germline V lookup: CDR1 SGHRS, CDR2 YFSETQ. V shed 4 bases, J shed 1 base, and the junction held 10 bases outside the gene matches. DNA for the CDR3: TGCGCCAGCAGCCCGGGACTAGCGGGAGGCTGGGGTCGCACAGATACGCAGTATTTT. As protein: CASSPGLAGGWGRTDTQYF. The entire variable domain, with the rest obtained from reference TRBV5-1 and TRBJ2-3, is as follows: KAGVTQTPRYLIKTRGQQVTLSCSPISGHRSVSWYQQTPGQGLQFLFEYFSETQRNKGNFPGRFSGRQFSNSRSEMNVSTLELGDSALYLCASSPGLAGGWGRTDTQYFGPGTRLTVL.

The gene calls are TRBV4-1 and TRBJ1-1; TRBD1 is a possible D gene (5 bases). CDR3 length equals 15 residues. Trimming took 0 bases from V and 6 from J, leaving 14 bases between them. CDR1 is MGHRA and CDR2 is YSYEKL in the germline V gene. CDR3 sequence (DNA): TGCGCCAGCAGCCAAGATAGGGGAGGGATCGCTGAAGCTTTCTTT. This encodes CASSQDRGGIAEAFF.

This clone was observed once. The rearrangement joins TRBV7-8 to TRBJ1-4; D may be TRBD1 (5 bases). Germline CDR1 SGHVS, CDR2 FQNEAQ. Trimming took 1 base from V and 8 from J, leaving 14 bases between them. The CDR3 has 15 amino acids. CDR3 nucleotides: TGTGCCAGCAGCTTAGAAGGCAGGGTCGGGGAAAAACTGTTTTTT. As protein: CASSLEGRVGEKLFF.

This sequence joins TRBV5-1 and TRBJ1-2; D might be TRBD1 (6 bases). Germline CDR1 is SGHRS and CDR2 is YFSETQ. There are 16 residues in the CDR3. Trimming left V 1 base short and J 2 bases short, with 15 bases between. The CDR3 here is CASSLNPGQTNYGYTF. The CDR3 DNA sequence: TGCGCCAGCAGCTTGAATCCAGGACAGACAAACTATGGCTACACCTTC.

The chain combines TRBV9 with TRBJ2-1; D is possibly TRBD2 (6 bases). The CDR3 loop spans 15 amino acids. Germline values: CDR1 SGDLS, CDR2 YYNGEE. Deletions cut 3 bases from V and 0 bases from J, with 10 bases between. The CDR3: CASSGSSDSYNEQFF. CDR3 sequence (DNA): TGTGCCAGCAGCGGGTCTAGCGACTCCTACAATGAGCAGTTCTTC.

This chain uses TRBV5-1 with TRBJ1-1; D perhaps matches TRBD1 (5 bases). V was cut by 2 bases and J by 1 base, with 9 bases left in between. CDR3 length: 14 amino acids. In germline, CDR1 is SGHRS, CDR2 YFSETQ. The CDR3 here is CASSLQASNTEAFF. CDR3 nucleotides: TGCGCCAGCAGCTTACAGGCATCGAACACTGAAGCTTTCTTT.

The chain combines TRBV19 with TRBJ2-2, with 8 bases identical to TRBD1. The germline V gene has CDR1 LNHDA and CDR2 SQIVND (reference sequence). This CDR3 has 15 amino acids. Trimming removed 7 bases from V and 5 bases from J; junction bases left unmatched: 9. The chain's CDR3 is CASIWTGSRTGELFF. For the CDR3, the DNA is TGTGCCAGTATCTGGACAGGGAGTAGGACCGGGGAGCTGTTTTTT.

The CDR3 DNA is TGTGCAAGTCGCCCAACAGGGGTTTGTCAGCCCCAGCATTTT. Encoded protein: CASRPTGVCQPQHF. V gene TRBV12-2 combines with J gene TRBJ1-5; the D call in the table, TRBD1, was not verified against the DNA. TRBV12-2 corresponds to a pseudogene. The CDR3 contains 14 residues.

The chain couples TRBV5-1 to TRBJ2-1, with TRBD2 matching 12 bases. The germline V gene has CDR1 SGHRS and CDR2 YFSETQ. V lost 1 base and J lost 7; bases outside the gene matches: 12. There are 18 residues in the CDR3. The CDR3 sequence: CASSLNLAGGAPSNEQFF. As DNA, the CDR3 is TGCGCCAGCAGCTTGAACCTAGCGGGGGGGGCCCCCTCAAATGAGCAGTTCTTC. The full variable domain, completed using reference TRBV5-1 and TRBJ2-1, is KAGVTQTPRYLIKTRGQQVTLSCSPISGHRSVSWYQQTPGQGLQFLFEYFSETQRNKGNFPGRFSGRQFSNSRSEMNVSTLELGDSALYLCASSLNLAGGAPSNEQFFGPGTRLTVL.

The rearrangement joins TRBV3-1 (or the pseudogene TRBV3-2) to TRBJ2-3, with D hard to call. Looked up from germline, CDR1 is LGHDT and CDR2 is YNNKEL (reference sequence). There are 15 residues in the CDR3. The V gene lost 2 bases and the J gene lost 0 bases, with 9 bases spanning the gap. This CDR3 is CASSQPTESTDTQYF. The CDR3 nucleotides are TGTGCCAGCAGCCAACCTACGGAGAGCACAGATACGCAGTATTTT.

The chain couples TRBV10-3 to TRBJ2-1; 9 bases are a match to TRBD1. V shed 4 bases, J shed 7 bases, and the junction held 11 bases outside the gene matches. The germline gives CDR1 ENHRY, CDR2 SYGVKD. The CDR3 runs to 16 residues. The CDR3 sequence: CAISAEQGAEVNEQFF. CDR3 in DNA: TGTGCCATCAGTGCCGAACAGGGGGCGGAGGTGAATGAGCAGTTCTTC.

This clone was seen more than once but under ten times. The chain uses TRBV7-8 and TRBJ2-1, with 7 bases matching TRBD1. From germline, CDR1 is SGHVS and CDR2 FQNEAQ. This CDR3 has 16 amino acids. The junction had 9 bases not matched to a gene; V was cut back by 5 bases and J by 2 bases. The CDR3 DNA reads as TGTGCCAGCAGCGCAGGACTCCAGGGGGCCTACAATGAGCAGTTCTTC. Translated: CASSAGLQGAYNEQFF.

The table lists this clone with a count of one. J is TRBJ2-7 and V is TRBV9; D is possibly TRBD1 (6 bases). V was clipped by 4 bases and J by 1 base, with 15 bases between them. CDR1 and CDR2 (germline): SGDLS, YYNGEE. This CDR3 comprises 15 residues. The CDR3 sequence is CASSRGRTESYEQYF. CDR3 coding DNA: TGTGCCAGCAGCCGGGGCCGGACAGAATCCTACGAGCAGTACTTC.

The V call is TRBV2, the J call TRBJ2-4; 8 nucleotides line up with TRBD2. The CDR3 has 13 amino acids. Germline V gene lookup returns CDR1 SNHLY and CDR2 FYNNEI. V lost 6 bases and J lost 6; bases outside the gene matches: 4. The CDR3 loop reads CASSPGGGNIQYF. The CDR3 DNA is TGTGCCAGCAGCCCCGGGGGGGGAAACATTCAGTACTTC.

This clone is a singleton in its sample. The V call is TRBV9, the J call TRBJ2-2; 8 bases are shared with TRBD1. Germline V CDR1 and CDR2: SGDLS, YYNGEE. V was pared by 3 bases and J by 6 bases, with 4 bases of the junction left unmatched. There are 14 residues in the CDR3. The CDR3 DNA reads as TGTGCCAGCAGCGGGACAGGGCGGGCCGGGGAGCTGTTTTTT. It is translated as CASSGTGRAGELFF.

DNA of the CDR3: TGTGCCAGCAGCTCCTCGGGTGTAAACAATGAGCAGTTCTTC. It specifies CASSSSGVNNEQFF. J is TRBJ2-1 and V is TRBV11-3; D is undetermined. Germline V CDR1 and CDR2: SGHNT, YENEEA. V lost 4 bases to trimming and J lost 5 bases, with 12 bases between them. This CDR3 comprises 14 residues. Full variable domain (rest looked up from reference TRBV11-3 and TRBJ2-1): EAGVVQSPRYKIIEKKQPVAFWCNPISGHNTLYWYLQNLGQGPELLIRYENEEAVDDSQLPKDRFSAERLKGVDSTLKIQPAELGDSAVYLCASSSSGVNNEQFFGPGTRLTVL.

The chain has TRBV25-1 and TRBJ1-1, with 8 bases that match TRBD1. With V trimmed by 6 bases and J by 2 bases, 5 bases remained unmatched. Germline values: CDR1 MGHDK, CDR2 SYGVNS. This CDR3 spans 14 amino acids. The CDR3, as DNA: TGTGCCAGCAGGGGGGACAGGTTCAACACTGAAGCTTTCTTT. Translating it yields CASRGDRFNTEAFF.

The chain has TRBV27 and TRBJ1-5, with D tentatively TRBD1 (5 bases). Germline CDR1 MNHEY, CDR2 SMNVEV (reference sequence). This CDR3 region has 14 residues. The V end lost 2 bases, the J end lost 2 bases, and 7 bases lay between the germline ends. The CDR3 protein is CASSLGGGNQPQHF. CDR3 bases: TGTGCCAGCAGTTTAGGGGGGGGCAATCAGCCCCAGCATTTT.

This clone has just one count. This chain uses TRBV23-1 with TRBJ2-3; D is undetermined. TRBV23-1 is given ORF status, its function remaining uncertain. Trimming removed 4 bases from V and 6 bases from J, with 8 bases in between. The CDR3 is 12 amino acids. The CDR3 reads CASSLGRDTQYF. Here the CDR3 DNA reads TGCGCCAGCAGTCTTGGGCGTGATACGCAGTATTTT.

The gene calls are TRBV11-3 and TRBJ1-1; D is unclear. CDR1 is SGHNT and CDR2 is YENEEA in the germline V gene. Deletions cut 3 bases from V and 2 bases from J, with 7 bases between. CDR3 size: 13 residues. CDR3 DNA: TGTGCCAGCAGCTTTTCTCTTAACACTGAAGCTTTCTTT. It translates to CASSFSLNTEAFF.

This clone was counted a single time. CDR3 loop: CASSYSKLSVDEQYF. The CDR3 nucleotides read TGTGCCAGCAGTTATTCGAAGCTCTCGGTTGACGAGCAGTACTTC. The chain has TRBV6-9 and TRBJ2-7; D uncertain. V was trimmed by 0 bases and J by 5 bases, leaving 14 bases between them. The germline gives CDR1 MNHGY, CDR2 SVAAGI. The CDR3 length is 15 residues.

The chain has TRBV18 and TRBJ1-1; D is perhaps TRBD1 (5 bases). With 6 bases removed from V and 7 bases from J, the gap between germline ends came to 15 bases. This CDR3 has 13 amino acids. Germline V gene sequence: CDR1 KGHSH, CDR2 LQKENI. CDR3 nucleotides: TGTGCCAGCTCCCCGGGGGGGGGTGTTGAAGCTTTCTTT. This gives the protein CASSPGGGVEAFF.

This clone has a handful of counts. This chain connects TRBV11-3 to TRBJ2-3; weak D call: TRBD1 (5 bases). The CDR3 length is 14 residues. In germline, CDR1 is SGHNT, CDR2 YENEEA. Trimming pared 5 bases from V and 3 bases from J, leaving 12 bases between. In DNA form, the CDR3 reads TGTGCCAGCAGCATAACAGGTCCGACAGATACGCAGTATTTT. Translation: CASSITGPTDTQYF.

The chain has TRBV4-2 and TRBJ1-2; D is undetermined. The V end was cut by 4 bases, the J end by 8 bases, with 17 bases between. The CDR3 is 14 amino acids. Looked up from germline, CDR1 is LGHNA and CDR2 is YNFKEQ. CDR3: CASSLAGEGGGYTF. CDR3 in DNA: TGTGCCAGCAGCCTCGCTGGGGAGGGAGGCGGCTACACCTTC.

The chain carries TRBV19 and TRBJ1-5; D remains ambiguous. This CDR3 region has 18 residues. Germline V CDR1 and CDR2: LNHDA, SQIVND (reference sequence). Trimming stripped 5 bases from V and 0 bases from J, with 20 bases between. The CDR3 DNA reads TGTGCCAGTAGTTTCCCCTTCGACACAATTAATAGCAATCAGCCCCAGCATTTT. Amino acid sequence: CASSFPFDTINSNQPQHF.

This clone was observed a handful of times. The CDR3 DNA is TGTGCCAGCAGTTTGACAGGGTACTCCTACGAGCAGTACTTC. This sequence encodes CASSLTGYSYEQYF. This rearrangement joins TRBV28 to TRBJ2-7, with 7 bases lining up with TRBD1. The germline V gene encodes CDR1 MDHEN and CDR2 SYDVKM. The CDR3 runs 14 residues. V lost 3 bases, J lost 0 bases, and 2 bases stayed unmatched.